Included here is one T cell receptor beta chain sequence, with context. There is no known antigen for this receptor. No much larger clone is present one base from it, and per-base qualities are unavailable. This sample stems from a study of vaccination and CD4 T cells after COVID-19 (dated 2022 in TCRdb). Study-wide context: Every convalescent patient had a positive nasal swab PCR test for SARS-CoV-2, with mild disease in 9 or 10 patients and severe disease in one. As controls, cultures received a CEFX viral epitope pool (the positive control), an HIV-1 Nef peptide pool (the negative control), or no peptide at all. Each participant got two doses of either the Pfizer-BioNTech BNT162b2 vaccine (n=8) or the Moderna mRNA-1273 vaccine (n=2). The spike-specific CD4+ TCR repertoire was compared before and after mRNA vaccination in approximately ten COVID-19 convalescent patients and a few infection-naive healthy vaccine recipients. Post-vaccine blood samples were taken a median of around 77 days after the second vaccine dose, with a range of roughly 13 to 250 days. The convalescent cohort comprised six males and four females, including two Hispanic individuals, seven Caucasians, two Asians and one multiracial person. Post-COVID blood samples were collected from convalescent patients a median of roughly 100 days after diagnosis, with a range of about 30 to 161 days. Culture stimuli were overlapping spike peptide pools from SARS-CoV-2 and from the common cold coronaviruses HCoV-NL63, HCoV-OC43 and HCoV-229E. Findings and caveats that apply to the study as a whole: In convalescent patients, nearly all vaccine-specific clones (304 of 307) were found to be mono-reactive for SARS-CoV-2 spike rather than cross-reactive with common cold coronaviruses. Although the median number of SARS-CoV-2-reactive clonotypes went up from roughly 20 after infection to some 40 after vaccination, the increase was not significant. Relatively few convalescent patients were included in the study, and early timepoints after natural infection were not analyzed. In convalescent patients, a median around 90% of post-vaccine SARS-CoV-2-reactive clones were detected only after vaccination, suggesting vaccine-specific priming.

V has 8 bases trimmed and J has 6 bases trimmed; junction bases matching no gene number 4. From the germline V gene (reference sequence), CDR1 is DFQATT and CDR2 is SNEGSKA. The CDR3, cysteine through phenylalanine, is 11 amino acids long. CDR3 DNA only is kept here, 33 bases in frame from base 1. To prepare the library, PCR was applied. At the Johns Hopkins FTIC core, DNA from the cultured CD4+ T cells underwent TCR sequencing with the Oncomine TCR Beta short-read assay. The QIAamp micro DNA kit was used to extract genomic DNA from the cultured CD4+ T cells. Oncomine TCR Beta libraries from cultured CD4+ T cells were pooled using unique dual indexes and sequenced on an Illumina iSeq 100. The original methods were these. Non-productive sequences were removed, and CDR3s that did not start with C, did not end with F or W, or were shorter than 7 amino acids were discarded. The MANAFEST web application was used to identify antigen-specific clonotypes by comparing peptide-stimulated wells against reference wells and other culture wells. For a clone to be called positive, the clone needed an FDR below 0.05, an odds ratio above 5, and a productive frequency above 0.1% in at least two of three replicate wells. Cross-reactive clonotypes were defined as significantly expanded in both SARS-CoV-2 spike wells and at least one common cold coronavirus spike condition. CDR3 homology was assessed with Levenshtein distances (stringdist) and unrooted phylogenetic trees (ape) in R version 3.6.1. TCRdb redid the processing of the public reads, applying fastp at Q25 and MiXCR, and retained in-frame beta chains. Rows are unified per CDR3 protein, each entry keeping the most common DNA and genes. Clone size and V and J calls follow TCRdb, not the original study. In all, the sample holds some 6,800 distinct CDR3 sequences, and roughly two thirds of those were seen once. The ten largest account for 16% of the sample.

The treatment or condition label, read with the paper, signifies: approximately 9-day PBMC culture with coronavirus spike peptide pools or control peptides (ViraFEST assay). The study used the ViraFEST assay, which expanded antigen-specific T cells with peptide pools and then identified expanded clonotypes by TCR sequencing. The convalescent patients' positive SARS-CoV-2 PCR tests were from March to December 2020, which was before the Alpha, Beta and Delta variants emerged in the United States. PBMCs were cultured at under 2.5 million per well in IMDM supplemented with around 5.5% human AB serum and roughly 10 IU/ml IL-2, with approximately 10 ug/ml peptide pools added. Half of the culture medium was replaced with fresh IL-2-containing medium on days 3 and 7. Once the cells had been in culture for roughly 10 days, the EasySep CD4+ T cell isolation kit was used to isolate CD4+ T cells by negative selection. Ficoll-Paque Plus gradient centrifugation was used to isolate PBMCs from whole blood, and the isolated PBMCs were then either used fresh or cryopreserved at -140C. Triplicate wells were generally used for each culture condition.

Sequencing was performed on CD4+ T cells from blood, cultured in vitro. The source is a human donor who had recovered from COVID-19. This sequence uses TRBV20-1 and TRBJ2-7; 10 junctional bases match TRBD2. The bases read TGCAGTAGCGGGAGGGCCTCCGAGCAGTACTTC. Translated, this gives CSSGRASEQYF.